The sequence of this TCR beta chain was determined in a study of CD8+CD57+ T cells in acquired aplastic anemia. Study-level information: Sorted CD4+ and CD8+ cells gave an average of around 3.3 ug of DNA.

The authors sequenced patients whose flow cytometry had shown CD8+CD57+ cell expansion. General study points: Patients and controls were found to share 25 to 30 CD8+ CDR3 sequences.

In its sample, this clonotype was seen a few times. Its specificity is unknown. TCR beta VDJ and CDR3 profiles were obtained from a genomic DNA template. TCRdb processed the reads anew with MiXCR; each CDR3 protein has one entry. Of 150,000 to 200,000 distinct CDR3 sequences listed, 40% to 60% are singletons. V trimming: 1 base; J trimming: 6 bases; junction bases outside the gene matches: 12. The CDR3 is 18 residues long. The V gene's germline CDR1 is MGHRA and CDR2 YSYEKL. The sequence was collected from a human donor with aplastic anemia. The rearrangement joins TRBV4-1 to TRBJ2-1, with 10 bases that match TRBD2. The specimen was sorted CD4+, CD8+, or CD8+CD57+ T cells (not recorded which) from PBMCs. CDR3 amino acids: CASSQVNLAGVSGNEQFF. As DNA, the CDR3 is TGCGCCAGCAGCCAAGTGAACCTAGCGGGAGTGAGTGGCAATGAGCAGTTCTTC.